A selection of T cell receptor beta chains follows, all from one sample in a study of blood T cell repertoires in COVID-19. Sequencing was performed with immunoSEQ multiplex PCR; in TCRdb, only in-frame clones are kept and a portion is missing. This table has about 64,000 clones, 80% to 95% appearing once. Sequenced: peripheral blood. These receptors were taken from a woman of 80 years or more with active COVID-19. The CDR3 runs from the conserved cysteine through the conserved F or W. The D gene is left open where the match is weak. Where a row states a size, it is once, few, many or the class of an expanded clone; other rows omit it.

v_gene	abundance	d_gene	j_gene	CDR3aa	CDR3nt
TRBV3-1/TRBV3-2	-	-	TRBJ2-3	CASGLRGGSTDTQYF	TGTGCCAGCGGCCTTAGGGGAGGAAGCACAGATACGCAGTATTTT
TRBV28	-	TRBD2	TRBJ2-3	CASSLASGYRTDTQYF	TGTGCCAGCAGTTTAGCTAGCGGGTACCGCACAGATACGCAGTATTTT
TRBV9	-	TRBD2	TRBJ2-3	CASSVDSGGGDTQYF	TGTGCCAGCAGCGTAGATAGCGGGGGCGGGGATACGCAGTATTTT
TRBV18	-	-	TRBJ2-2	CASRLQTGELFF	TGTGCCAGCAGACTGCAAACCGGGGAGCTGTTTTTT
TRBV5-1	once	-	TRBJ1-1	CASSLGGEDTEAFF	TGCGCCAGCAGCTTGGGAGGGGAGGACACTGAAGCTTTCTTT
TRBV7-8	-	TRBD1	TRBJ1-1	CASSFPGQGITEAFF	TGTGCCAGCAGCTTCCCGGGACAGGGAATCACTGAAGCTTTCTTT
TRBV24-1	-	TRBD2	TRBJ2-5	CATSGGGPMTETQYF	TGTGCCACCAGCGGCGGGGGGCCGATGACAGAGACCCAGTACTTC
TRBV4-2	-	TRBD2	TRBJ2-3	CASSQDGRSGGDLSTDTQYF	TGTGCCAGCAGCCAAGATGGGAGGAGCGGGGGCGACCTCAGCACAGATACGCAGTATTTT
TRBV4-1	-	-	TRBJ2-3	CASSLTPYTDTQYF	TGCGCCAGCAGCCTTACCCCCTACACAGATACGCAGTATTTT
TRBV28	-	TRBD1	TRBJ1-5	CASSLPTGSFNQPQHF	TGTGCCAGCAGTTTACCGACAGGGTCCTTCAATCAGCCCCAGCATTTT
TRBV5-1	-	TRBD1	TRBJ2-3	CASTGTVLTDTQYF	TGCGCCAGCACCGGGACAGTCCTCACAGATACGCAGTATTTT
TRBV19	-	-	TRBJ2-2	CASSVLNTGELFF	TGTGCCAGTAGTGTCTTGAACACCGGGGAGCTGTTTTTT
TRBV2	-	TRBD2	TRBJ2-1	CASSTRDSGVFSYNEQFF	TGTGCCAGCAGTACCCGGGATAGCGGGGTCTTCTCCTACAATGAGCAGTTCTTC
TRBV6-6	-	-	TRBJ1-1	CASCRGGGMNTEAFF	TGTGCCAGTTGTCGTGGGGGGGGGATGAACACTGAAGCTTTCTTT
TRBV13	once	TRBD2	TRBJ2-3	CASSLVGSGAGADTQYF	TGTGCCAGCAGCTTAGTGGGTAGCGGGGCAGGGGCAGATACGCAGTATTTT
TRBV2	-	-	TRBJ1-1	CASSPQGGEAFF	TGTGCCAGCAGTCCCCAGGGAGGTGAAGCTTTCTTT
TRBV6-5	few	-	TRBJ1-6	CASNQGLNSPLHF	TGTGCCAGCAACCAGGGGCTTAATTCACCCCTCCACTTT
TRBV5-1	once	TRBD1	TRBJ2-5	CASSTWTGGETQYF	TGCGCCAGCAGCACGTGGACAGGCGGGGAGACCCAGTACTTC
TRBV19	few	-	TRBJ1-3	CASSAYSGNTIYF	TGTGCCAGTAGCGCCTACTCTGGAAACACCATATATTTT
TRBV19	-	TRBD1	TRBJ1-5	CASSVDRRTQPQHF	TGTGCCAGTAGTGTGGACAGGAGGACTCAGCCCCAGCATTTT
TRBV3-1/TRBV3-2	-	-	TRBJ1-1	CASSQVGGGQTEAFF	TGTGCCAGCAGCCAAGTCGGGGGAGGTCAAACTGAAGCTTTCTTT
TRBV4-1	-	TRBD2	TRBJ2-3	CASSRRLGLAEGPDTQYF	TGCGCCAGCAGCCGGAGACTTGGACTAGCGGAAGGCCCCGATACGCAGTATTTT
TRBV5-1	-	-	TRBJ1-2	CASREGQLNYGYTF	TGCGCCAGCAGGGAAGGACAGCTGAACTATGGCTACACCTTC
TRBV19	-	TRBD2	TRBJ2-6	CASKTSAGANVLTF	TGTGCCAGTAAAACTAGCGCTGGGGCCAACGTCCTGACTTTC
TRBV5-1	once	TRBD2	TRBJ2-3	CASSLGGSRSTDTQYF	TGCGCCAGCAGCTTGGGCGGGAGCCGTAGTACAGATACGCAGTATTTT
TRBV6-5	-	TRBD1	TRBJ1-6	CASEQGDLDSPLHF	TGTGCCAGCGAACAGGGGGACTTGGATTCACCCCTCCACTTT
TRBV19	-	-	TRBJ1-6	CASSTGNSYNSPLHF	TGTGCCAGTAGCACAGGGAACTCCTATAATTCACCCCTCCACTTT
TRBV27	-	TRBD1	TRBJ1-6	CASSFTGGGSPLHF	TGTGCCAGCAGTTTCACAGGGGGAGGTTCACCCCTCCACTTT
TRBV7-9	once	TRBD2	TRBJ2-1	CASRGGSNNEQFF	TGTGCCAGCAGGGGAGGGTCGAACAATGAGCAGTTCTTC
TRBV19	-	-	TRBJ2-1	CASSYYNEQFF	TGTGCCAGTAGTTACTACAATGAGCAGTTCTTC
TRBV28	-	TRBD1	TRBJ1-6	CASSLQGQADNSPLHF	TGTGCCAGCAGTTTGCAAGGACAGGCCGATAATTCACCCCTCCACTTT
TRBV10-2	-	TRBD2	TRBJ2-3	CASSRLAGALTDTQYF	TGCGCCAGCAGTAGACTAGCGGGGGCCCTCACAGATACGCAGTATTTT
TRBV30	-	-	TRBJ1-5	CAWDGGDSNQPQHF	TGTGCCTGGGATGGGGGGGACAGCAATCAGCCCCAGCATTTT
TRBV5-8	-	-	TRBJ1-2	CASSLGRTPEGGYTF	TGTGCCAGCAGCTTGGGCCGGACGCCAGAGGGTGGCTACACCTTC
TRBV27	few	-	TRBJ1-5	CASSLSQGPQPQHF	TGTGCCAGCAGTTTATCCCAGGGGCCTCAGCCCCAGCATTTT
TRBV5-1	-	TRBD1	TRBJ2-3	CASSPRTGDSTDTQYF	TGCGCCAGCAGCCCGAGGACAGGAGATAGCACAGATACGCAGTATTTT
TRBV6-2/TRBV6-3	-	-	TRBJ2-7	CASSYGPLEQYF	TGTGCCAGCAGTTATGGCCCTCTGGAGCAGTACTTC
TRBV28	-	TRBD2	TRBJ2-7	CASSPPRGGGDYEQYF	TGTGCCAGCAGTCCACCTCGTGGGGGGGGAGACTACGAGCAGTACTTC
TRBV11-2	-	TRBD2	TRBJ2-7	CASSLGTSIGGQYF	TGTGCCAGCAGCTTAGGGACTAGCATCGGCGGGCAGTACTTC
TRBV3-1/TRBV3-2	-	TRBD1	TRBJ2-5	CASSQGQGPQETQYF	TGTGCCAGCAGCCAGGGACAGGGACCACAAGAGACCCAGTACTTC
TRBV19	-	TRBD1	TRBJ1-1	CASSIGQGATEAFF	TGTGCCAGTAGTATCGGCCAGGGGGCTACTGAAGCTTTCTTT
TRBV5-1	-	-	TRBJ2-3	CASSGGGSTDTQYF	TGCGCCAGCAGCGGTGGCGGGAGCACAGATACGCAGTATTTT
TRBV19	-	-	TRBJ2-3	CASSDFSTDTQYF	TGTGCCAGTAGTGACTTTTCCACAGATACGCAGTATTTT
TRBV3-1/TRBV3-2	-	TRBD2	TRBJ2-3	CASSRGTSPDTQYF	TGTGCCAGCAGCCGCGGGACTAGCCCAGATACGCAGTATTTT
TRBV30	-	-	TRBJ2-7	CAWSGSGTLLEF	TGTGCCTGGAGTGGAAGTGGGACTTTGCTTGAGTTC
TRBV18	-	-	TRBJ2-2	CASSPRPGQNTGELFF	TGTGCCAGCTCACCACGGCCGGGACAAAACACCGGGGAGCTGTTTTTT
TRBV5-5	-	-	TRBJ2-3	CASSLVGGGGTDTQYF	TGTGCCAGCAGCTTGGTGGGGGGAGGAGGCACAGATACGCAGTATTTT
TRBV28	-	-	TRBJ2-4	CASSLLQGGKNIQYF	TGTGCCAGCAGTCTCCTCCAGGGGGGCAAAAACATTCAGTACTTC
TRBV6-1	few	-	TRBJ2-7	CASSELSDRNPYEQYF	TGTGCCAGCAGTGAACTGAGCGACAGGAATCCCTACGAGCAGTACTTC
TRBV7-2	-	TRBD2	TRBJ2-1	CASTPGLAYNEQFF	TGTGCCAGCACCCCGGGACTAGCGTATAATGAGCAGTTCTTC
TRBV7-6	-	TRBD2	TRBJ2-5	CASSYTSGGAETQYF	TGTGCCAGCAGCTATACTAGCGGGGGGGCGGAGACCCAGTACTTC
TRBV28	-	-	TRBJ1-1	CASSPRAGWQDTEAFF	TGTGCCAGCAGTCCTCGGGCAGGGTGGCAGGACACTGAAGCTTTCTTT
TRBV5-8	-	TRBD1	TRBJ2-7	CASSLTARDSEQYF	TGTGCCAGCAGCTTAACGGCCAGGGACAGCGAGCAGTACTTC
TRBV28	-	-	TRBJ1-4	CASSLRQVGGMDEKLFF	TGTGCCAGCAGTCTAAGACAGGTTGGTGGGATGGATGAAAAACTGTTTTTT